The T cell receptor beta chain described here comes from a study of blood T cell repertoires in COVID-19. Study-level background: COVID-19 samples collected from the United States, Italy and Spain covered acute and convalescent phases.

Trimming shortened V by 0 bases and J by 4 bases, and 10 bases separated the two germline ends. There are 15 residues in the CDR3. Germline V gene lookup returns CDR1 KGHSH and CDR2 LQKENI. Authors' methods: For nucleated cells, counts were estimated from reference gene primer amplification. The table came from immunoSEQ multiplex PCR; TCRdb's copy has only in-frame clones and leaves some out. V, J and clone size are those of that table, while D and trimming were read from the DNA. Found here are about 25,000 clones, roughly 84% of them singletons; the top ten hold roughly 8%. The V gene is TRBV18, the J gene TRBJ1-5; D is unclear. The sequence came from a man aged 45-65 years with active COVID-19. Specimen: peripheral blood. CDR3: CASSPPPTENQPQHF. The CDR3 DNA follows: TGTGCCAGCTCACCACCCCCCACAGAGAATCAGCCCCAGCATTTT.